Below, 22 T cell receptor beta chains from the same sample are listed, as sequenced in a study of T-cell reconstitution after alpha-beta-depleted transplantation in children. TCRbeta library construction was performed incorporating unique molecular identifiers. TCRdb called the PCR reads again in MiXCR, with one record for every CDR3 protein. Among 700,000 to 850,000 distinct CDR3 sequences listed, roughly 16% were seen once. This specimen consisted of PBMCs, mostly from graft donor cells, obtained 360 days after TCRalphabeta/CD19-depleted stem cell transplant. The receptors here all came from a male patient younger than 18 who had a stem cell transplant for acute lymphoblastic leukemia, so the T cells may come from the graft donor.

The chain couples TRBV5-1 to TRBJ2-4, with TRBD1 as a possible D gene (5 bases). This CDR3 has 16 residues. V gave up 0 bases and J gave up 8 bases, with 18 bases separating them. Germline CDR1 and CDR2: SGHRS and YFSETQ. The CDR3, as DNA: TGCGCCAGCAGCTTGGAGTTCTGGGGCTCTAGAGACATTCAGTACTTC. Its protein product is CASSLEFWGSRDIQYF.

This clonotype was seen only a few times. The chain employs TRBV7-8 and TRBJ2-5; 11 nucleotides agree with TRBD2. J lost 0 bases, V lost 6 bases, and 12 bases had no gene match. The length of the CDR3 is 18 residues. Germline V gene data show CDR1 as SGHVS and CDR2 as FQNEAQ. CDR3 residues: CASSPPTWTSGYQETQYF. In DNA form, the CDR3 reads TGTGCCAGCAGTCCCCCGACTTGGACTAGCGGGTACCAAGAGACCCAGTACTTC.

The chain joins TRBV4-1 to TRBJ1-1, with 8 bases matching TRBD1. Germline V gene sequence: CDR1 MGHRA, CDR2 YSYEKL. Trimming at V came to 4 bases and at J to 0 bases, leaving 7 bases not matched to a gene. CDR3 size: 16 residues. CDR3 residues: CASSLGQGVVNTEAFF. Written as DNA, the CDR3 is TGCGCCAGCAGCCTCGGACAGGGTGTTGTGAACACTGAAGCTTTCTTT.

This chain connects TRBV7-6 to TRBJ2-3; maybe TRBD1 (6 bases). The CDR3 runs to 16 residues. Germline CDR1 SGHVS, CDR2 FNYEAQ. Trimming removed 5 bases from V and 0 bases from J, with 15 bases in between. CDR3 protein: CASSVQGPLSTDTQYF. Here the CDR3 DNA reads TGTGCCAGCAGCGTACAGGGTCCACTCAGCACAGATACGCAGTATTTT.

The V call is TRBV29-1, the J call TRBJ2-5; D is unresolved. The CDR3 extends over 12 amino acids. Looked up from germline, CDR1 is SQVTM and CDR2 is ANQGSEA. The ends were cut back, 2 bases at V and 2 bases at J, with 6 bases in the middle. The CDR3 nucleotides are TGCAGCGTTGAAAAGTTGCAAGAGACCCAGTACTTC. It is translated as CSVEKLQETQYF.

This clonotype occurred many times. This chain connects TRBV27 to TRBJ2-1; 9 bases align to TRBD2. This CDR3 region has 11 residues. J lost 14 bases, V lost 6 bases, and 5 bases had no gene match. The germline V gene encodes CDR1 MNHEY and CDR2 SMNVEV (reference sequence). The CDR3: CASSSRLAEFF. CDR3 nucleotide sequence: TGTGCCAGCAGCTCCCGACTAGCGGAGTTCTTC.

This chain connects TRBV5-5 to TRBJ2-3; a possible D gene is TRBD2 (5 bases). There are 15 residues in the CDR3. V lost 5 bases and J 0 bases, leaving 13 bases between the germline ends. Germline V lookup: CDR1 SGHKS, CDR2 YYEKEE (reference sequence). CDR3 DNA sequence: TGTGCCAGCAGTCTTTTGCGGACTAGCACAGATACGCAGTATTTT. This translates into CASSLLRTSTDTQYF.

This clonotype was seen repeatedly, ten times or more. This sequence joins TRBV5-5 and TRBJ2-1; D call uncertain. CDR1 is SGHKS and CDR2 is YYEKEE in the germline V gene (reference sequence). Trimming removed 3 bases from V and 6 bases from J, with 19 bases in between. This CDR3 is built from 16 residues. The CDR3 DNA sequence: TGTGCCAGCAGCTCCAACCCGGGCCTAAAGGGCAATGAGCAGTTCTTC. Translated: CASSSNPGLKGNEQFF.

V gene TRBV11-2 combines with J gene TRBJ2-4; 7 bases agree with TRBD2. Trimming cost V 1 base and J 2 bases; bases outside gene matches: 8. The CDR3 is 17 residues long. CDR1 is SGHAT and CDR2 is FQNNGV in the germline V gene. The CDR3 nucleotides are TGTGCCAGCAGCTTAGTAGGCGTTAGCGGGCCCAAAAACATTCAGTACTTC. It translates to CASSLVGVSGPKNIQYF. Together with reference TRBV11-2 and TRBJ2-4, the CDR3 gives the full variable domain: EAGVAQSPRYKIIEKRQSVAFWCNPISGHATLYWYQQILGQGPKLLIQFQNNGVVDDSQLPKDRFSAERLKGVDSTLKIQPAKLEDSAVYLCASSLVGVSGPKNIQYFGAGTRLSVL.

The chain carries TRBV5-1 and TRBJ2-3, with no clear D. With 3 bases removed from V and 2 bases from J, the gap between germline ends came to 13 bases. Germline V CDR1 and CDR2: SGHRS, YFSETQ. The CDR3 loop spans 15 amino acids. In DNA form, the CDR3 reads TGCGCCAGCAGCTCAGGCTTGTGGAACACAGATACGCAGTATTTT. Translated: CASSSGLWNTDTQYF.

This clonotype showed up just a few times. The J gene is TRBJ2-7, the V gene TRBV7-9, with 9 bases aligning to TRBD2. This CDR3 spans 14 amino acids. CDR1 is SEHNR and CDR2 is FQNEAQ in the germline V gene (reference sequence). Trimming at V came to 6 bases and at J to 3 bases, leaving 6 bases not matched to a gene. CDR3 region: CASRPGTSNYEQYF. CDR3 nucleotide sequence: TGTGCCAGCAGGCCCGGGACTAGCAACTACGAGCAGTACTTC.

This clonotype was counted a few times. V gene TRBV3-1 combines with J gene TRBJ2-6; D may correspond to TRBD1 or TRBD2 (5 bases each). V lost 0 bases and J lost 0, with 15 bases in between. In germline, CDR1 is LGHDT, CDR2 YNNKEL (reference sequence). The CDR3 has 19 residues. The CDR3 DNA follows: TGTGCCAGCAGCCAAGATGAGATCCGGGACCGCTCTGGGGCCAACGTCCTGACTTTC. Translating it yields CASSQDEIRDRSGANVLTF. The variable domain in full, completed from reference TRBV3-1 and TRBJ2-6, reads DTAVSQTPKYLVTQMGNDKSIKCEQNLGHDTMYWYKQDSKKFLKIMFSYNNKELIINETVPNRFSPKSPDKAHLNLHINSLELGDSAVYFCASSQDEIRDRSGANVLTFGAGSRLTVL.

The chain combines TRBV7-1 with TRBJ2-1; 10 nucleotides agree with TRBD1. TRBV7-1 belongs to the ORF category, with a function that is uncertain. The CDR3 totals 16 residues. The junction had 8 bases not matched to a gene; V was cut back by 3 bases and J by 6 bases. Here the CDR3 reads CASSSDGTGDVNEQFF. The CDR3 bases are TGTGCCAGCAGCTCCGACGGGACAGGGGATGTCAATGAGCAGTTCTTC.

The chain employs TRBV7-2 and TRBJ2-7; 7 nucleotides match TRBD2. Trimming took 2 bases from V and 4 from J; bases not matched to a gene: 8. Germline V gives CDR1 SGHTA, CDR2 FQGNSA. CDR3 length: 15 residues. This chain's CDR3 is CASSLTPGGGYEQYF. Written as DNA, the CDR3 is TGTGCCAGCAGCTTAACCCCGGGAGGCGGGTACGAGCAGTACTTC.

The table lists this clonotype with many counts. V is TRBV12-3 or TRBV12-4 and J is TRBJ2-1; no reliable D call. Trimming pared 7 bases from V and 7 bases from J, leaving 11 bases between. The CDR3 covers 12 residues. The CDR3 nucleotides are TGTGCCAGCAATCGGGCTAATAATGAGCAGTTCTTC. Amino acids: CASNRANNEQFF.

The chain couples TRBV20-1 to TRBJ2-3, with D unresolved. Germline CDR1 is DFQATT and CDR2 is SNEGSKA (reference sequence). This CDR3 contains 15 residues. Trimming took off 5 bases at V and 1 base at J, with 16 bases between the two ends. DNA of the CDR3: TGCAGTGCTCTACGCGACCCTCGTCGCACAGATACGCAGTATTTT. As protein: CSALRDPRRTDTQYF.

V and J are TRBV11-2 and TRBJ2-2, with D maybe TRBD2 (5 bases). The ends were cut back, 4 bases at V and 5 bases at J, with 14 bases in the middle. Germline V gene lookup returns CDR1 SGHAT and CDR2 FQNNGV. The CDR3 sequence is 15 residues long. CDR3 sequence: CASSSFSAKTGELFF. Here the CDR3 DNA reads TGTGCCAGCAGCTCCTTTAGCGCAAAGACCGGGGAGCTGTTTTTT.

In its sample, this clonotype was seen a few times. V gene TRBV27 combines with J gene TRBJ2-7; D is unresolved. CDR1 and CDR2 from the germline V gene are MNHEY and SMNVEV (reference sequence). V dropped 0 bases and J dropped 5 bases, with 14 bases sitting between them. The CDR3 runs 15 residues. In DNA form, the CDR3 reads TGTGCCAGCAGTTTATCATTTTGGGCAGGCAACGAGCAGTACTTC. This translates into CASSLSFWAGNEQYF.

The rearrangement joins TRBV7-9 to TRBJ2-2; the D is unclear. CDR3 length equals 16 residues. Germline lookup yields CDR1 SEHNR and CDR2 FQNEAQ (reference sequence). Trimming stripped 6 bases from V and 4 bases from J, with 18 bases between. Here the CDR3 DNA reads TGTGCCAGCAGGCCCGTTGAAGGAAGTGGCACCGGGGAGCTGTTTTTT. Residues: CASRPVEGSGTGELFF.

In this sample, this clonotype turned up a few times. The CDR3 spells CSARDWTSENEQYF. CDR3 nucleotide sequence: TGCAGTGCTAGAGATTGGACTAGTGAGAACGAGCAGTACTTC. The V and J genes are TRBV20-1 and TRBJ2-7; 7 bases are shared with TRBD2. The CDR3 is made up of 14 amino acids. The ends lost 0 bases at V and 5 bases at J; junction bases unmatched: 7. In germline, CDR1 is DFQATT, CDR2 SNEGSKA (reference sequence).

This clonotype has just a few counts. J is TRBJ2-3 and V is TRBV6-5, with no clear D. Per germline, CDR1 MNHEY and CDR2 SVGAGI. This CDR3 region has 14 residues. V was shortened by 2 bases and J by 4 bases, with 10 bases between the two germline ends. This CDR3 is CASSYVEGSDTQYF. CDR3 coding DNA: TGTGCCAGCAGTTACGTCGAAGGATCAGATACGCAGTATTTT.

There are a few counts of this clonotype. The rearrangement uses TRBV7-3 and TRBJ1-2; maybe TRBD1 (5 bases). V was pared by 5 bases and J by 6 bases, with 16 bases between. The germline gives CDR1 SGHTA, CDR2 FQGTGA. The CDR3 consists of 14 residues. CDR3: CASSNMGGLHGYTF. The DNA of the CDR3 is TGTGCCAGCAGCAACATGGGGGGACTACATGGCTACACCTTC. Drawing the rest from reference TRBV7-3 and TRBJ1-2, the complete variable domain is GAGVSQTPSNKVTEKGKYVELRCDPISGHTALYWYRQSLGQGPEFLIYFQGTGAADDSGLPNDRFFAVRPEGSVSTLKIQRTERGDSAVYLCASSNMGGLHGYTFGSGTRLTVV.